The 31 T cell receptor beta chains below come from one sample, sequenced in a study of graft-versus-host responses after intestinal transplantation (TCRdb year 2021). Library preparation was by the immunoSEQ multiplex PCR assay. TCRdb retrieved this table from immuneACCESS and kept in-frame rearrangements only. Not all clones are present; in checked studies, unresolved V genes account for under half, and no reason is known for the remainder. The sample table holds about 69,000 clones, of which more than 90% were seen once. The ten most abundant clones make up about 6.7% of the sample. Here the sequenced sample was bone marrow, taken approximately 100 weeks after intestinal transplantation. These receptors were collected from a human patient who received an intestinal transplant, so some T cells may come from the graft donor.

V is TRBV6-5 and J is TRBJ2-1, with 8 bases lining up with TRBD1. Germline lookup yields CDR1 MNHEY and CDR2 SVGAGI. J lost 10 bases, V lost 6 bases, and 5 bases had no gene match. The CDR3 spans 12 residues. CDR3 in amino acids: CASRGQGGEQFF. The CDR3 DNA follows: TGTGCCAGCAGAGGACAGGGTGGAGAGCAGTTCTTC.

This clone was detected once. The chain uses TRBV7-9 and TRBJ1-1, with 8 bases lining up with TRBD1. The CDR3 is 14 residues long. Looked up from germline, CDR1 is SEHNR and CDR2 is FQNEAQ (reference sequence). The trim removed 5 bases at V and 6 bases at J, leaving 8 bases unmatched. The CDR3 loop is CASSPDRGESEAFF. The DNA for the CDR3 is TGTGCCAGCAGCCCTGACAGGGGAGAGTCTGAAGCTTTCTTT.

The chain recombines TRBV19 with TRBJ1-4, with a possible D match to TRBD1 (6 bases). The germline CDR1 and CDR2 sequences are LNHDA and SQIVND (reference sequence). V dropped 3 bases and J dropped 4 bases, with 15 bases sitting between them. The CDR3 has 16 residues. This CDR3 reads CASSIDWGAFNEKLFF. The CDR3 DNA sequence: TGTGCCAGTAGTATTGACTGGGGGGCGTTTAATGAAAAACTGTTTTTT.

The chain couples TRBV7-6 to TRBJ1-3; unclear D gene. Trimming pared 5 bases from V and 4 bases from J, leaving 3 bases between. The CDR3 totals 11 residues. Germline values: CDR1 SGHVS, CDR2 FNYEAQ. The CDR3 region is CASSLGNTIYF. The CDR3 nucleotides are TGTGCCAGCAGCCTCGGAAACACCATATATTTT.

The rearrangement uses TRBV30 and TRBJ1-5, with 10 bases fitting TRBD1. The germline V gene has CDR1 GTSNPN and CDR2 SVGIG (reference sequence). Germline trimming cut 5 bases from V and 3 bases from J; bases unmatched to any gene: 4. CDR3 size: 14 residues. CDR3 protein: CAWGGTGVNQPQHF. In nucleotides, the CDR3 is TGTGCCTGGGGGGGGACAGGGGTCAATCAGCCCCAGCATTTT.

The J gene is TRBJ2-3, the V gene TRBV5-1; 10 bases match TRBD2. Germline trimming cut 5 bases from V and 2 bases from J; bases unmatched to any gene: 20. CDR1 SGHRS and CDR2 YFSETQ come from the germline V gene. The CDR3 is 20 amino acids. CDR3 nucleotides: TGCGCCAGCAGATCTCACGGCCTAGCGGGAGTTTTCAATCCCACAGATACGCAGTATTTT. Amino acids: CASRSHGLAGVFNPTDTQYF.

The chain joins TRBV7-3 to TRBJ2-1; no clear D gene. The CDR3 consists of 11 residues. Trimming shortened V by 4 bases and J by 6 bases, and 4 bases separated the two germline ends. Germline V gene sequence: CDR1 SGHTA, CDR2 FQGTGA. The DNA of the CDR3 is TGTGCCAGCAGCTATGGCAATGAGCAGTTCTTC. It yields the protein CASSYGNEQFF.

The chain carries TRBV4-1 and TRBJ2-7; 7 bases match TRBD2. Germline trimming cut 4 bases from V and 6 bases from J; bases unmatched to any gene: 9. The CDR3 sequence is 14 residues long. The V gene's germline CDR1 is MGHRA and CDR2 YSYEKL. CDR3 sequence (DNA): TGCGCCAGCAGCCCGCCCTGGACTAGGGGCGAGCAGTACTTC. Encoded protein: CASSPPWTRGEQYF.

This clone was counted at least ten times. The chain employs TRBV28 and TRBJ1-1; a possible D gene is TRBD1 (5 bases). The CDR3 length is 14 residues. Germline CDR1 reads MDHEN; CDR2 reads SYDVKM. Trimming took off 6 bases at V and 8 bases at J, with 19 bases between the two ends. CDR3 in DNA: TGTGCCAGCAGAACGGGAGAGGGGCGATTGGAAGCTTTCTTT. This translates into CASRTGEGRLEAFF.

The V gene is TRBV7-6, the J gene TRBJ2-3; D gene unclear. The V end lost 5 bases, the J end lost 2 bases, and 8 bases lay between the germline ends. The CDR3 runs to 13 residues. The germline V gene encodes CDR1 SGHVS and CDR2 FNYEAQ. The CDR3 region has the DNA TGTGCCAGCAGCCCCCCCTACACAGATACGCAGTATTTT. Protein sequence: CASSPPYTDTQYF.

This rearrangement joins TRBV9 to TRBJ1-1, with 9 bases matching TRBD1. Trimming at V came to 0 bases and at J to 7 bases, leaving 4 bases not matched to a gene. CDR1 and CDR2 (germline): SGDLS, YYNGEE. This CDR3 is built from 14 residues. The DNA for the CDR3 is TGTGCCAGCAGCGTAGGTGGACAGGGGTTTGAAGCTTTCTTT. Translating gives CASSVGGQGFEAFF.

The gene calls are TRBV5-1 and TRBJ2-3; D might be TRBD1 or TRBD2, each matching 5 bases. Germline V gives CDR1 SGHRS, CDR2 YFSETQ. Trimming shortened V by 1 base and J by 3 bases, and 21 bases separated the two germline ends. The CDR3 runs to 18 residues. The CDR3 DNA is TGCGCCAGCAGCTTGACCTACCTCGGGGTCGGACAAACAGATACGCAGTATTTT. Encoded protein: CASSLTYLGVGQTDTQYF.

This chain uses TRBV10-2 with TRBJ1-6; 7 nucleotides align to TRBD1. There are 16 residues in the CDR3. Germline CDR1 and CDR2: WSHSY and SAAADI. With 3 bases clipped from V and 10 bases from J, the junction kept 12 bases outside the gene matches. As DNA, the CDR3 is TGCGCCAGCAGTGATTTAGGGTCAGGGGGTTTATCACCCCTCCACTTT. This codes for CASSDLGSGGLSPLHF.

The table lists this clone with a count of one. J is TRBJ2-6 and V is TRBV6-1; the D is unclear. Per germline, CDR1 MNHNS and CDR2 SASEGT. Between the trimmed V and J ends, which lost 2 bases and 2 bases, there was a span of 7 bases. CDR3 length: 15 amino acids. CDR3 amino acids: CASSERVTGANVLTF. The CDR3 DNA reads TGTGCCAGCAGTGAAAGGGTAACTGGGGCCAACGTCCTGACTTTC.

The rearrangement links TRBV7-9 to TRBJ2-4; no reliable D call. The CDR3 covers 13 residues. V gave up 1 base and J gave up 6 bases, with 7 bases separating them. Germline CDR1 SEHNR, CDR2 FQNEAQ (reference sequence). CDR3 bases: TGTGCCAGCAGCTTAGAATTGATAAACATTCAGTACTTC. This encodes CASSLELINIQYF.

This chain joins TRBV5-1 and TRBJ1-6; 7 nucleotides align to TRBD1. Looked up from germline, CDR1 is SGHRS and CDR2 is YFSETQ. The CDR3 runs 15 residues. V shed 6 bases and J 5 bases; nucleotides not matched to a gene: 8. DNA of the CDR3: TGCGCCAGCAAGGTGGCAGGGGGTAATAATTCACCCCTCCACTTT. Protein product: CASKVAGGNNSPLHF.

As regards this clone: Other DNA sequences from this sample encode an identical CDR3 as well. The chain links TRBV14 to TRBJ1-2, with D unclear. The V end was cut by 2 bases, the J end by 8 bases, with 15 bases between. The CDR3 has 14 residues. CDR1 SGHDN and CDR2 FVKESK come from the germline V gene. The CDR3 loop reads CASSQRLGVRGYTF. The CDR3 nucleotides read TGTGCCAGCAGCCAAAGGCTGGGCGTGAGAGGCTACACCTTC.

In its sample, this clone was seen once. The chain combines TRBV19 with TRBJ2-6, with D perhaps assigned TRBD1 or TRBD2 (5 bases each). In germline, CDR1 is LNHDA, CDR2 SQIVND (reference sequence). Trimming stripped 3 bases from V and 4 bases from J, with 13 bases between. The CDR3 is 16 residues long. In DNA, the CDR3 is TGTGCCAGTAGTATGGTACGGGGCTTCGGGGCCAACGTCCTGACTTTC. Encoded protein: CASSMVRGFGANVLTF.

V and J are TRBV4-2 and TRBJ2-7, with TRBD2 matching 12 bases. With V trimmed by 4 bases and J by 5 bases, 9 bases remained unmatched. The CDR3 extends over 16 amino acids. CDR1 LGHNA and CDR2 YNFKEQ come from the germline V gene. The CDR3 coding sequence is TGTGCCAGCAGCCTTATGGGACTAGCGGGCGGGAACGAGCAGTACTTC. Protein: CASSLMGLAGGNEQYF.

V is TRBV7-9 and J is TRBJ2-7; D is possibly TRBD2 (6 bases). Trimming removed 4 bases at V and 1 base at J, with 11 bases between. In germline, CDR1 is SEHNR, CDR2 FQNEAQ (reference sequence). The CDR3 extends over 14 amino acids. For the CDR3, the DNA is TGTGCCAGCAGCTCCGCGGGGCGATCCTACGAGCAGTACTTC. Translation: CASSSAGRSYEQYF.

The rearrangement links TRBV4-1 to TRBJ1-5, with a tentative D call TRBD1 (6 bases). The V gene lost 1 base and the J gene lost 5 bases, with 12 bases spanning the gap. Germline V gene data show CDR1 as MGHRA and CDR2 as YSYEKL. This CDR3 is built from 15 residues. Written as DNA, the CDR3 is TGCGCCAGCAGCCAAGTACAGGGTAGGGATCAGCCCCAGCATTTT. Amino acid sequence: CASSQVQGRDQPQHF.

The CDR3, as DNA: TGTGCCAGCAGCAAAAATTACAGGGGGCTTGGCCAGCCCCAGCATTTT. Its translation: CASSKNYRGLGQPQHF. This chain links TRBV21-1 with TRBJ1-5; no DNA check was done on the table's D call, TRBD1. TRBV21-1 is reported as a pseudogene. The CDR3 totals 16 residues.

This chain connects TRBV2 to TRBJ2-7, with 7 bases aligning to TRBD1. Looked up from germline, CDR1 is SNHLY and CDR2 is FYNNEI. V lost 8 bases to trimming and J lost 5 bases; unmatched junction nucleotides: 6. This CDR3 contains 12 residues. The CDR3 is CASELTGDEQYF. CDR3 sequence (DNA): TGTGCCAGCGAACTTACAGGGGACGAGCAGTACTTC. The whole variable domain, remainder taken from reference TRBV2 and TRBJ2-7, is EPEVTQTPSHQVTQMGQEVILRCVPISNHLYFYWYRQILGQKVEFLVSFYNNEISEKSEIFDDQFSVERPDGSNFTLKIRSTKLEDSAMYFCASELTGDEQYFGPGTRLTVT.

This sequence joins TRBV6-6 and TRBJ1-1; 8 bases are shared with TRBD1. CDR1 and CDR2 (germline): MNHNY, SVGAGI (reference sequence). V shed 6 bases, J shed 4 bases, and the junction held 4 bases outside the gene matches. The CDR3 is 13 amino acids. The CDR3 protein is CASRGQVGTEAFF. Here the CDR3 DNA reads TGTGCCAGCAGGGGACAGGTAGGCACTGAAGCTTTCTTT.

The CDR3 protein is CASSETDAISEQYF. DNA for the CDR3: TGTGCCAGCAGCGAGACAGACGCCATCAGTGAGCAGTACTTC. This chain links TRBV6-1 with TRBJ2-7, with D perhaps TRBD1 (5 bases). Trimming pared 6 bases from V and 7 bases from J, leaving 19 bases between. The CDR3 spans 14 residues. From germline, CDR1 is MNHNS and CDR2 SASEGT.

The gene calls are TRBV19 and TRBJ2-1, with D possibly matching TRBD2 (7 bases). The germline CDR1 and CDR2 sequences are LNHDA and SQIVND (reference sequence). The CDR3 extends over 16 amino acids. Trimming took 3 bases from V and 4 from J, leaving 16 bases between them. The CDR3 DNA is TGTGCCAGTAGTATTCCAGTGGGGGGGCCTTACAATGAGCAGTTCTTC. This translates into CASSIPVGGPYNEQFF.

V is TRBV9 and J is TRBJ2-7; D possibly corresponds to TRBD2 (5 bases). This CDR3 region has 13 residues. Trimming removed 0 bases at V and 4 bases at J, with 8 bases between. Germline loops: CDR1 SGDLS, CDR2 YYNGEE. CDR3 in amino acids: CASSVDSGYEQYF. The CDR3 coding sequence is TGTGCCAGCAGCGTAGATTCGGGGTACGAGCAGTACTTC.

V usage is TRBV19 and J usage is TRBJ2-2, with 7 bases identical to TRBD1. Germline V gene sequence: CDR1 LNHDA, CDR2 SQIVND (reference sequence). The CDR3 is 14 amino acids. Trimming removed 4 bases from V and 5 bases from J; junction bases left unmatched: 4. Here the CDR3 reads CASSRQGRTGELFF. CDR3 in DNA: TGTGCCAGTAGTAGACAGGGACGAACCGGGGAGCTGTTTTTT.

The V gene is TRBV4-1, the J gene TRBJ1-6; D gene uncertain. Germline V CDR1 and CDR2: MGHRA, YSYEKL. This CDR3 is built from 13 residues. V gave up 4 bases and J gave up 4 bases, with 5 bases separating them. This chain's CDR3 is CASSPTYNSPLHF. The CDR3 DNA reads TGCGCCAGCAGCCCCACTTATAATTCACCCCTCCACTTT.

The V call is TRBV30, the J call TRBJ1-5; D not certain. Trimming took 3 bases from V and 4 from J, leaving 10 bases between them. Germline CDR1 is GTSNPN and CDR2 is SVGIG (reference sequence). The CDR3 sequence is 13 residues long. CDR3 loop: CAWSANQNQPQHF. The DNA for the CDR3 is TGTGCCTGGAGCGCCAATCAAAATCAGCCCCAGCATTTT. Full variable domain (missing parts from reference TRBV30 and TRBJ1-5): SQTIHQWPATLVQPVGSPLSLECTVEGTSNPNLYWYRQAAGRGLQLLFYSVGIGQISSEVPQNLSASRPQDRQFILSSKKLLLSDSGFYLCAWSANQNQPQHFGDGTRLSIL.

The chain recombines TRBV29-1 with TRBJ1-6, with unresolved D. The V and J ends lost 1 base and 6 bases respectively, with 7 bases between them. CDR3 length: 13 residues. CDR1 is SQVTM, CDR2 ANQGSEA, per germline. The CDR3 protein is CSVEGTSNSPLHF. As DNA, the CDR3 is TGCAGCGTTGAAGGGACGAGTAATTCACCCCTCCACTTT.